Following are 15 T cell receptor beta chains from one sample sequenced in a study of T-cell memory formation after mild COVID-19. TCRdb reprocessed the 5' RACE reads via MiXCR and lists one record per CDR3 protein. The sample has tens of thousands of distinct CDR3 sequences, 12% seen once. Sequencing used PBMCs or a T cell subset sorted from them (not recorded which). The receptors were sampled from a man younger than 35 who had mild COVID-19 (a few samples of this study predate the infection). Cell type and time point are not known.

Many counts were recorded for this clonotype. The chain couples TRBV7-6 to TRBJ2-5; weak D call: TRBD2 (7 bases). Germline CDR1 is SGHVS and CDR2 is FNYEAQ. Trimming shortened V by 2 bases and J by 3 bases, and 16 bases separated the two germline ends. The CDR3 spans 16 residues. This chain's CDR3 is CASSLTGGRGKETQYF. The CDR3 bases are TGTGCCAGCAGCTTAACGGGGGGCCGAGGGAAAGAGACCCAGTACTTC.

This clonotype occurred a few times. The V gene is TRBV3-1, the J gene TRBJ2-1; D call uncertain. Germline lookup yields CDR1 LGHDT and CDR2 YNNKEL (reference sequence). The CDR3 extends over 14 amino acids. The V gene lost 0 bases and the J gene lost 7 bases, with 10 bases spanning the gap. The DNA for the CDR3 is TGTGCCAGCAGCCAAGACTCGGCAGCTAATGAGCAGTTCTTC. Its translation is CASSQDSAANEQFF.

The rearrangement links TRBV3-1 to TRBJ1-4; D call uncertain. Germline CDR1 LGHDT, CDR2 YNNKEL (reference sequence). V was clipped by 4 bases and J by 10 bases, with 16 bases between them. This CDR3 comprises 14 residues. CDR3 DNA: TGTGCCAGCAGCCCCCCCGACGGGGTAGGAAAACTGTTTTTT. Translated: CASSPPDGVGKLFF.

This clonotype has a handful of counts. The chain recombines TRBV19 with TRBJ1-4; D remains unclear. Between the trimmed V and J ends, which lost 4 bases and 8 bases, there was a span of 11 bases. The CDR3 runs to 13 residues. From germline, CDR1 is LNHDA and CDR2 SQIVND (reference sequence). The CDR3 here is CASSRRTAEKLFF. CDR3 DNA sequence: TGTGCCAGTAGTAGGAGGACGGCGGAAAAACTGTTTTTT.

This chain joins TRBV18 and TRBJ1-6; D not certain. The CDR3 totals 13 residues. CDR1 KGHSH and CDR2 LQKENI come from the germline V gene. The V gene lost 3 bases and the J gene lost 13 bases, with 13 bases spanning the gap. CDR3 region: CASSPTDGRPLHF. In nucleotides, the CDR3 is TGTGCCAGCTCACCCACTGACGGACGTCCCCTCCACTTT.

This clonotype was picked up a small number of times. CDR3 DNA sequence: TGCAGTGCTAAGGTAGCGGGACGGGAGACCCAGTACTTC. The encoded protein is CSAKVAGRETQYF. This chain uses TRBV20-1 with TRBJ2-5; 8 bases align to TRBD2. Germline V gene lookup returns CDR1 DFQATT and CDR2 SNEGSKA (reference sequence). V trimming: 4 bases; J trimming: 5 bases; junction bases outside the gene matches: 6. The CDR3 is 13 residues long.

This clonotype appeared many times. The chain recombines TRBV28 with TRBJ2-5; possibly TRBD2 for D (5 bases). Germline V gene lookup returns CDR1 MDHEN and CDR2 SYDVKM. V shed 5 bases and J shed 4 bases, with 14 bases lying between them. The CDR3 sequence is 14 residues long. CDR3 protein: CASSTPRGGETQYF. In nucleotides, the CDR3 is TGTGCCAGCAGTACCCCCCGGGGTGGAGAGACCCAGTACTTC. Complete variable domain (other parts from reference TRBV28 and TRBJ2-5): DVKVTQSSRYLVKRTGEKVFLECVQDMDHENMFWYRQDPGLGLRLIYFSYDVKMKEKGDIPEGYSVSREKKERFSLILESASTNQTSMYLCASSTPRGGETQYFGPGTRLLVL.

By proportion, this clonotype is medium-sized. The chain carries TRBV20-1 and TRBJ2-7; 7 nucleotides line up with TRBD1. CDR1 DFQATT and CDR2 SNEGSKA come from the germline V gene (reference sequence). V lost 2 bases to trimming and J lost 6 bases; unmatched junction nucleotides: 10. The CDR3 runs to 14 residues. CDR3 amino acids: CSARPPNRGPEQYF. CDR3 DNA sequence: TGCAGTGCTAGACCCCCTAACAGGGGTCCCGAGCAGTACTTC.

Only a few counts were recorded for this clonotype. The DNA of the CDR3 is TGTGCCAGCAGTGACCCCAGGGGAACCTCCGCTAACTATGGCTACACCTTC. Its protein product is CASSDPRGTSANYGYTF. The J gene is TRBJ1-2, the V gene TRBV6-2 or TRBV6-3; a weak D match, TRBD1 (6 bases). The CDR3 loop spans 17 amino acids. V was trimmed by 5 bases and J by 0 bases, leaving 19 bases between them. From germline, CDR1 is MNHEY and CDR2 SVGEGT.

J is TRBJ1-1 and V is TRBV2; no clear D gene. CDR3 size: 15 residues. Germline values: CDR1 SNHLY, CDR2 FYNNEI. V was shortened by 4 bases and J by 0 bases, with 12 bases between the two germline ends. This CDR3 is CASSVAVQMNTEAFF. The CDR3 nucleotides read TGTGCCAGCAGTGTCGCAGTTCAGATGAACACTGAAGCTTTCTTT. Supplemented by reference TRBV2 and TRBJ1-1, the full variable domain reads EPEVTQTPSHQVTQMGQEVILRCVPISNHLYFYWYRQILGQKVEFLVSFYNNEISEKSEIFDDQFSVERPDGSNFTLKIRSTKLEDSAMYFCASSVAVQMNTEAFFGQGTRLTVV.

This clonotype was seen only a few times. DNA for the CDR3: TGTGCCAGCAGCTTAGATTCGACAGGGATCGGCTATGGCTACACCTTC. Its protein product is CASSLDSTGIGYGYTF. V is TRBV7-2 and J is TRBJ1-2; 7 nucleotides match TRBD1. Germline CDR1 is SGHTA and CDR2 is FQGNSA. V was pared by 1 base and J by 4 bases, with 9 bases of the junction left unmatched. This CDR3 has 16 residues.

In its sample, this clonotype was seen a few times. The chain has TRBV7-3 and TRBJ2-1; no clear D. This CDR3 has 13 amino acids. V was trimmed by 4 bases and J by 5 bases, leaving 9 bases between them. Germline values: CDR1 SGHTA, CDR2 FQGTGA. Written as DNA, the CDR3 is TGTGCCAGCAGCTCCGGACCCAACAATGAGCAGTTCTTC. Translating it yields CASSSGPNNEQFF.

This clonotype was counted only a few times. The CDR3 loop reads CASSLFDRAQETQYF. In DNA, the CDR3 is TGTGCCAGCAGCTTGTTTGACAGGGCCCAAGAGACCCAGTACTTC. The rearrangement uses TRBV5-6 and TRBJ2-5; 7 bases map to TRBD1. The CDR3 is 15 amino acids. The V and J ends lost 1 base and 1 base, in that order; junction bases with no gene match: 4. Germline V gene lookup returns CDR1 SGHDT and CDR2 YYEEEE.

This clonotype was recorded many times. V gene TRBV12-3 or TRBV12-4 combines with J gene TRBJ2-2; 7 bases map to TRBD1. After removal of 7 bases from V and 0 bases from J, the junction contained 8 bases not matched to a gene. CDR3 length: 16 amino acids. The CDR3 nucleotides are TGTGCCAGCAAGGTGCTAGGGGGCGCGAACACCGGGGAGCTGTTTTTT. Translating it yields CASKVLGGANTGELFF.

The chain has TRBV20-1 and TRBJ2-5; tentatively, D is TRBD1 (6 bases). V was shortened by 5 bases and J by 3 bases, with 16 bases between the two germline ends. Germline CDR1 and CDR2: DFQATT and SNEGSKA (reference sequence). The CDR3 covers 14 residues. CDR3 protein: CSALQGSREETQYF. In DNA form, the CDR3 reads TGCAGTGCTCTCCAGGGGAGTCGTGAAGAGACCCAGTACTTC.